The 10 T cell receptor beta chains reported below all come from one sample, sequenced in a study of tumor-infiltrating lymphocytes in glioblastoma multiforme. Three nested ARM-PCR rounds with V-beta and C-beta primers built TCRB libraries. MiXCR was run by TCRdb on the multiplex PCR reads, yielding one entry per CDR3 protein. The sample carries about 32,000 distinct CDR3 sequences, around 55% recorded once. The sample taken for sequencing was brain tumor tissue. The receptors were sampled from a male donor with glioblastoma.

The chain employs TRBV20-1 and TRBJ2-5; D gene ambiguous. Germline CDR1 and CDR2: DFQATT and SNEGSKA (reference sequence). V was shortened by 0 bases and J by 5 bases, with 13 bases between the two germline ends. CDR3 length equals 14 residues. The CDR3 is CSARDDSPMETQYF. Written as DNA, the CDR3 is TGCAGTGCTAGAGACGACTCTCCGATGGAGACCCAGTACTTC.

With regard to this clonotype: A read error is possible here, since a much larger clone lies one base away. V and J are TRBV7-9 and TRBJ2-1; perhaps TRBD2 as D (6 bases). The germline V gene encodes CDR1 SEHNR and CDR2 FQNEAQ (reference sequence). This CDR3 is 14 amino acids long. Here the CDR3 DNA reads TGTGGCAGCAGCAGATCGGGACTCAACAATGAGCAGTTCTTC. This encodes CGSSRSGLNNEQFF.

Remarks on this clonotype: An end of the junction differs from the germline gene, which may be a read error. V is TRBV5-5 and J is TRBJ2-3; no firm D call. This CDR3 is 18 amino acids long. In germline, CDR1 is SGHKS, CDR2 YYEKEE (reference sequence). The CDR3 is CTSRHLPPTGPLTDTQYF. CDR3 nucleotide sequence: TGTACCAGCAGACATCTACCTCCGACCGGGCCTCTCACAGATACGCAGTATTTT.

As concerns this clonotype: This could be a read error, since a much larger clone is one nucleotide away. The chain joins TRBV28 to TRBJ2-2, with D unclear. CDR3 length equals 15 residues. The V and J ends lost 5 bases and 5 bases respectively, with 15 bases between them. CDR1 and CDR2 from the germline V gene are MDHEN and SYDVKM. This CDR3 reads CASSPHGASTGELFF. Here the CDR3 DNA reads TGTGCCAGCAGTCCCCACGGAGCTAGTACCGGGGAGCTGTTTTTT. The variable domain in full, with the rest retrieved from reference TRBV28 and TRBJ2-2, is DVKVTQSSRYLVKRTGEKVFLECVQDMDHENMFWYRQDPGLGLRLIYFSYDVKMKEKGDIPEGYSVSREKKERFSLILESASTNQTSMYLCASSPHGASTGELFFGEGSRLTVL.

V gene TRBV6-1 combines with J gene TRBJ1-1; D call uncertain. V lost 4 bases, J lost 5 bases, and 14 bases lay in between. Germline-derived CDR1 and CDR2 are MNHNS and SASEGT. The CDR3 has 14 residues. CDR3 region: CASSAEALGTEAFF. CDR3 in DNA: TGTGCCAGCAGTGCTGAGGCCCTGGGGACTGAAGCTTTCTTT.

Note on this clonotype: No conserved phenylalanine or tryptophan is present at the end of the CDR3, so a read error is the likely explanation. This sequence joins TRBV20-1 and TRBJ2-1; possibly TRBD2 for D (7 bases). V was cut by 4 bases and J by 6 bases, with 16 bases left in between. The CDR3 runs to 14 residues. Germline V CDR1 and CDR2: DFQATT, SNEGSKA (reference sequence). The CDR3 nucleotides read TGCAGTGCTATAGGGGGGGCTAGCGGCAATGAGCAGTTCCTC. Protein: CSAIGGASGNEQFL.

The rearrangement uses TRBV6-2 or TRBV6-3 and TRBJ2-5; TRBD1 matches at 7 bases. The junction had 11 bases not matched to a gene; V was cut back by 6 bases and J by 4 bases. From germline, CDR1 is MNHEY and CDR2 SVGEGT. This CDR3 spans 15 amino acids. As DNA, the CDR3 is TGTGCCAGCAGAATCGGGACAGTGAATCGAGAGACCCAGTACTTC. Translated: CASRIGTVNRETQYF.

This clonotype was recorded many times. This chain connects TRBV5-1 to TRBJ2-1; 11 bases match TRBD2. Germline loops: CDR1 SGHRS, CDR2 YFSETQ. The CDR3 is 15 residues long. After removal of 3 bases from V and 7 bases from J, the junction contained 6 bases not matched to a gene. CDR3 DNA: TGCGCCAGCAGCTCGTTAGCGGGAGGGCCTAATGAGCAGTTCTTC. Its translation: CASSSLAGGPNEQFF.

Regarding this clonotype: A read error may account for a junction end that differs from germline. This rearrangement joins TRBV20-1 to TRBJ1-1, with 8 bases lining up with TRBD1. Germline V gives CDR1 DFQATT, CDR2 SNEGSKA (reference sequence). CDR3 length: 13 residues. CDR3 amino acids: CNAKRTGNTEAFF. The CDR3 DNA reads TGCAATGCGAAAAGGACAGGGAACACTGAAGCTTTCTTC.

The rearrangement uses TRBV29-1 and TRBJ1-5, with D maybe TRBD1 (6 bases). CDR1 is SQVTM and CDR2 is ANQGSEA in the germline V gene. This CDR3 has 14 residues. The V end lost 2 bases, the J end lost 6 bases, and 14 bases lay between the germline ends. CDR3 sequence: CSVELRGSGQPQHF. The CDR3 DNA sequence: TGCAGCGTTGAACTAAGGGGGAGTGGTCAGCCCCAGCATTTT.